The 27 T cell receptor beta chains below all came from one sample that was sequenced in a study of T cells after yellow fever vaccination. TCRdb called the 5' RACE reads again in MiXCR, with one record for every CDR3 protein. The sample holds more than 30,000 distinct CDR3 sequences, 5% to 8.5% seen once. The sequencing used PBMCs, either bulk or a sorted T-cell subset (CD4+, CD8+, memory, or dextramer-sorted; not recorded which), collected on the day of the first yellow fever vaccination. The receptors come from a man younger than 30 who received the YFV17D yellow fever vaccine.

This clonotype was counted between two and nine times. V is TRBV20-1 and J is TRBJ1-5; tentative D call: TRBD1 (6 bases). Germline assignment: CDR1 DFQATT and CDR2 SNEGSKA (reference sequence). There are 14 residues in the CDR3. Trimming cost V 3 bases and J 5 bases, with 14 bases left between them. CDR3 in amino acids: CSARGHWLDQPQHF. In nucleotides, the CDR3 is TGCAGTGCTAGGGGACACTGGCTTGATCAGCCCCAGCATTTT.

For the CDR3, the DNA is TGTGCCAGCAGCCGGAGTTCGACGGGCACAGATACGCAGTATTTT. Residues: CASSRSSTGTDTQYF. The V and J genes are TRBV5-6 and TRBJ2-3; D gene uncertain. V was shortened by 4 bases and J by 1 base, with 13 bases between the two germline ends. Germline assignment: CDR1 SGHDT and CDR2 YYEEEE. The CDR3 has 15 residues.

This clonotype was detected ten times or more. This rearrangement joins TRBV2 to TRBJ2-3, with D hard to call. The CDR3 is 10 residues long. CDR1 is SNHLY and CDR2 is FYNNEI in the germline V gene. The germline V and J ends were trimmed by 4 bases and 9 bases, with 5 bases remaining between them. The DNA for the CDR3 is TGTGCCAGCAGTGTCTTGACGCAGTATTTT. Residues: CASSVLTQYF.

In this sample, this clonotype turned up many times. This chain connects TRBV29-1 to TRBJ1-1, with TRBD1 as a possible D gene (5 bases). The germline V gene has CDR1 SQVTM and CDR2 ANQGSEA. This CDR3 comprises 13 residues. Trimming removed 4 bases from V and 0 bases from J, with 9 bases in between. The CDR3 region has the DNA TGCAGCGTTGGGACACTCTTGAACACTGAAGCTTTCTTT. It translates to CSVGTLLNTEAFF. The whole variable domain, remainder taken from reference TRBV29-1 and TRBJ1-1, is SAVISQKPSRDICQRGTSLTIQCQVDSQVTMMFWYRQQPGQSLTLIATANQGSEATYESGFVIDKFPISRPNLTFSTLTVSNMSPEDSSIYLCSVGTLLNTEAFFGQGTRLTVV.

This chain uses TRBV11-2 with TRBJ1-1, with D possibly being TRBD1 (6 bases). V was shortened by 1 base and J by 9 bases, with 9 bases between the two germline ends. Germline V gene lookup returns CDR1 SGHAT and CDR2 FQNNGV. This CDR3 has 12 amino acids. In nucleotides, the CDR3 is TGTGCCAGCAGCTTAGGAGGGGGTAAAGCTTTCTTT. This codes for CASSLGGGKAFF.

This clonotype occurred many times. V and J are TRBV5-1 and TRBJ2-5; possible D gene TRBD1, 5 bases. This CDR3 contains 15 residues. CDR1 and CDR2 from the germline V gene are SGHRS and YFSETQ. V was cut by 0 bases and J by 5 bases, with 14 bases left in between. CDR3 bases: TGCGCCAGCAGCTTGGCCCTCCAGGGCGCCGAGACCCAGTACTTC. This gives the protein CASSLALQGAETQYF.

This clonotype has at least ten counts. This chain connects TRBV25-1 to TRBJ1-4; perhaps TRBD1 as D (5 bases). The CDR3 contains 15 residues. The V and J ends lost 3 bases and 7 bases respectively, with 15 bases between them. Germline V gene lookup returns CDR1 MGHDK and CDR2 SYGVNS. The CDR3 sequence is CASSESLDKFEKLFF. DNA for the CDR3: TGTGCCAGCAGTGAGTCCTTGGACAAATTTGAAAAACTGTTTTTT.

This clonotype was observed many times. The chain is built from TRBV28 and TRBJ1-1; D is perhaps TRBD1 (5 bases). CDR1 MDHEN and CDR2 SYDVKM come from the germline V gene. The CDR3 is 15 amino acids. The ends were cut back, 8 bases at V and 2 bases at J, with 18 bases in the middle. The CDR3 coding sequence is TGTGCCAGCGGGGGTCTGGGCCGGGGTAACACTGAAGCTTTCTTT. This translates into CASGGLGRGNTEAFF.

J is TRBJ1-1 and V is TRBV4-1; D ambiguous. V was clipped by 5 bases and J by 3 bases, with 7 bases between them. Germline CDR1 is MGHRA and CDR2 is YSYEKL. The CDR3 is 12 residues long. CDR3: CASSSTYTEAFF. CDR3 nucleotides: TGCGCCAGCAGCTCCACGTACACTGAAGCTTTCTTT.

V usage is TRBV9 and J usage is TRBJ2-3; perhaps TRBD1 as D (5 bases). This CDR3 has 16 residues. The V end lost 0 bases, the J end lost 2 bases, and 13 bases lay between the germline ends. The germline CDR1 and CDR2 sequences are SGDLS and YYNGEE. The CDR3 DNA reads as TGTGCCAGCAGCGTAGGGGGCTTGGCGGACACAGATACGCAGTATTTT. Its translation is CASSVGGLADTDTQYF.

This clonotype was recorded at least ten times. The chain links TRBV27 to TRBJ1-4; D is undetermined. Germline assignment: CDR1 MNHEY and CDR2 SMNVEV (reference sequence). The CDR3 spans 15 residues. Trimming stripped 4 bases from V and 5 bases from J, with 14 bases between. The CDR3, as DNA: TGTGCCAGCAGTTCGCTCTTCCGGATGAATGAAAAACTGTTTTTT. Amino acids: CASSSLFRMNEKLFF.

J is TRBJ2-5 and V is TRBV9; TRBD2 is a possible D gene (6 bases). The V gene lost 1 base and the J gene lost 0 bases, with 7 bases spanning the gap. The CDR3 has 14 amino acids. Germline assignment: CDR1 SGDLS and CDR2 YYNGEE. CDR3 protein: CASSVWGDQETQYF. CDR3 coding DNA: TGTGCCAGCAGCGTATGGGGGGACCAAGAGACCCAGTACTTC.

Many counts were recorded for this clonotype. The chain recombines TRBV10-3 with TRBJ2-6; no definite D call. CDR3 length: 16 residues. Trimming shortened V by 4 bases and J by 0 bases, and 10 bases separated the two germline ends. Germline CDR1 and CDR2: ENHRY and SYGVKD. This CDR3 reads CAISGTRDSGANVLTF. The CDR3 DNA sequence: TGTGCCATCAGTGGGACCCGAGACTCTGGGGCCAACGTCCTGACTTTC.

The table lists this clonotype with many counts. The V gene is TRBV6-2 or TRBV6-3, the J gene TRBJ2-1, with unresolved D. This CDR3 is built from 16 residues. V was clipped by 2 bases and J by 1 base, with 12 bases between them. The V gene's germline CDR1 is MNHEY and CDR2 SVGEGT. For the CDR3, the DNA is TGTGCCAGCAGTTACCGGATGGATAAGTCCTACAATGAGCAGTTCTTC. The encoded protein is CASSYRMDKSYNEQFF.

This clonotype was detected many times. The V and J genes are TRBV27 and TRBJ1-1; 7 bases align to TRBD1. The J segment lost 1 base and the V segment lost 6 bases, leaving 11 bases of the junction unmatched. The CDR3 covers 16 residues. CDR1 and CDR2 from the germline V gene are MNHEY and SMNVEV (reference sequence). The CDR3 nucleotides are TGTGCCAGCAGCCCCGCCCGCCGGGACAGGAACACTGAAGCTTTCTTT. The encoded protein is CASSPARRDRNTEAFF.

In its sample, this clonotype was seen many times. The chain couples TRBV12-3 or TRBV12-4 to TRBJ2-5, with D perhaps matching TRBD2 (5 bases). The V end was cut by 5 bases, the J end by 4 bases, with 14 bases between. CDR3 length: 14 amino acids. The CDR3 is CASSPTRTSETQYF. The CDR3 DNA reads TGTGCCAGCAGTCCTACTAGGACGTCAGAGACCCAGTACTTC.

This clonotype was detected many times. J is TRBJ2-2 and V is TRBV15; TRBD2 might be the D (5 bases). V lost 0 bases and J 0 bases, leaving 8 bases between the germline ends. The CDR3 extends over 16 amino acids. Germline V CDR1 and CDR2: LNHNV, YYDKDF (reference sequence). This chain's CDR3 is CATSREELANTGELFF. CDR3 in DNA: TGTGCCACCAGCAGAGAGGAACTAGCGAACACCGGGGAGCTGTTTTTT.

Ten or more counts support this clonotype. V gene TRBV20-1 combines with J gene TRBJ1-2; the D gene is possibly TRBD1 (5 bases). With 5 bases removed from V and 7 bases from J, the gap between germline ends came to 23 bases. The CDR3 is made up of 15 amino acids. The germline gives CDR1 DFQATT, CDR2 SNEGSKA (reference sequence). The CDR3 DNA sequence: TGCAGTGCTCCCGGGGAGGCAGGGCCCGGGGGTGGCTACACCTTC. Translation: CSAPGEAGPGGGYTF.

This clonotype was picked up a small number of times. CDR3 protein: CASSTRRTAGLPPLHF. CDR3 coding DNA: TGTGCCAGCAGCACCAGACGGACAGCAGGCTTGCCACCCCTCCACTTT. The chain carries TRBV7-2 and TRBJ1-6; possibly TRBD1 for D (6 bases). Germline V gene sequence: CDR1 SGHTA, CDR2 FQGNSA. V lost 5 bases and J lost 11, with 22 bases in between. The CDR3 has 16 residues.

This clonotype was observed at least ten times. This chain uses TRBV24-1 with TRBJ2-2; weak D call: TRBD2 (5 bases). Germline V CDR1 and CDR2: KGHDR, SFDVKD. The CDR3 has 15 residues. Trimming removed 4 bases at V and 6 bases at J, with 14 bases between. This chain's CDR3 is CATSDPSDGAGELFF. CDR3 bases: TGTGCCACCAGTGACCCATCGGACGGGGCCGGGGAGCTGTTTTTT.

This clonotype was detected only a few times. The rearrangement links TRBV11-2 to TRBJ2-3; 9 nucleotides match TRBD2. V shed 8 bases and J 5 bases; nucleotides not matched to a gene: 5. From germline, CDR1 is SGHAT and CDR2 FQNNGV. The CDR3 loop spans 13 amino acids. For the CDR3, the DNA is TGTGCCAGCGCGGGGGGGCTTAAAGATACGCAGTATTTT. Its translation is CASAGGLKDTQYF. Full variable domain (remainder filled in from reference TRBV11-2 and TRBJ2-3): EAGVAQSPRYKIIEKRQSVAFWCNPISGHATLYWYQQILGQGPKLLIQFQNNGVVDDSQLPKDRFSAERLKGVDSTLKIQPAKLEDSAVYLCASAGGLKDTQYFGPGTRLTVL.

This clonotype was picked up a small number of times. CDR3 bases: TGTGCCAGCAGCCCACGGGCAGAGAGCTCCTACAATGAGCAGTTCTTC. It encodes CASSPRAESSYNEQFF. The chain couples TRBV9 to TRBJ2-1; no definite D call. V was clipped by 4 bases and J by 0 bases, with 14 bases between them. Germline loops: CDR1 SGDLS, CDR2 YYNGEE. There are 16 residues in the CDR3.

In its sample, this clonotype was seen many times. J is TRBJ2-5 and V is TRBV7-3; possibly TRBD2 for D (6 bases). CDR1 and CDR2 (germline): SGHTA, FQGTGA. CDR3 size: 16 residues. The V gene lost 5 bases and the J gene lost 1 base, with 17 bases spanning the gap. The CDR3 nucleotides read TGTGCCAGCAGCGCGGTGGACCGGGGGACCCAAGAGACCCAGTACTTC. It encodes CASSAVDRGTQETQYF. Supplemented by reference TRBV7-3 and TRBJ2-5, the full variable domain reads GAGVSQTPSNKVTEKGKYVELRCDPISGHTALYWYRQSLGQGPEFLIYFQGTGAADDSGLPNDRFFAVRPEGSVSTLKIQRTERGDSAVYLCASSAVDRGTQETQYFGPGTRLLVL.

This clonotype was seen many times. The chain joins TRBV3-1 to TRBJ1-3; the D gene is possibly TRBD1 (5 bases). Deletions cut 8 bases from V and 3 bases from J, with 11 bases between. CDR1 and CDR2 from the germline V gene are LGHDT and YNNKEL (reference sequence). The CDR3 sequence is 13 residues long. The CDR3 region has the DNA TGTGCCAGCGCGGTCCAGGGTGGAAACACCATATATTTT. It specifies CASAVQGGNTIYF.

This clonotype was observed many times. The rearrangement uses TRBV5-6 and TRBJ2-6, with D perhaps assigned TRBD1 or TRBD2 (5 bases each). This CDR3 has 15 amino acids. V dropped 2 bases and J dropped 4 bases, with 10 bases sitting between them. Germline CDR1 and CDR2: SGHDT and YYEEEE. CDR3 region: CASSFQWDGANVLTF. The DNA of the CDR3 is TGTGCCAGCAGCTTTCAATGGGACGGGGCCAACGTCCTGACTTTC.

This chain connects TRBV5-5 to TRBJ1-2, with 7 bases that match TRBD1. This CDR3 contains 17 residues. Germline V gene data show CDR1 as SGHKS and CDR2 as YYEKEE (reference sequence). The junction had 17 bases not matched to a gene; V was cut back by 6 bases and J by 3 bases. CDR3 nucleotides: TGTGCCAGCACCCTGGCACACGCTCGGGACAGCTACTATGGCTACACCTTC. Its protein product is CASTLAHARDSYYGYTF. Combining the CDR3 with reference TRBV5-5 and TRBJ1-2 gives the whole variable domain DAGVTQSPTHLIKTRGQQVTLRCSPISGHKSVSWYQQVLGQGPQFIFQYYEKEERGRGNFPDRFSARQFPNYSSELNVNALLLGDSALYLCASTLAHARDSYYGYTFGSGTRLTVV.

This chain uses TRBV19 with TRBJ2-2; a weak D match, TRBD1 (5 bases). The CDR3 length is 15 residues. From germline, CDR1 is LNHDA and CDR2 SQIVND (reference sequence). V was cut by 6 bases and J by 1 base, with 12 bases left in between. CDR3 DNA sequence: TGTGCCAGTAGCCGCTTTAGGGGGAACACCGGGGAGCTGTTTTTT. Translation: CASSRFRGNTGELFF.